The 26 T cell receptor beta chains below were found in one sample sequenced in a study of blood T cells in healthy people across ages. The second PCR ran roughly 7 to 12 cycles with a sample-barcoded 5' primer and J-beta primers. TCRdb fed the 5' RACE reads into MiXCR, producing one record per CDR3 protein. In the table there are 2 million or so distinct CDR3 sequences, around 48% of which are singletons. The sample taken for sequencing was blood. The receptors come from a woman aged 40 to 50 in good health.

This clonotype occurred a few times. The CDR3 spells CASSISGGRQETQYF. The CDR3 nucleotides read TGTGCCAGCAGCATTAGCGGGGGCCGGCAAGAGACCCAGTACTTC. The chain couples TRBV13 to TRBJ2-5; 9 nucleotides align to TRBD2. The germline V gene encodes CDR1 PRHDT and CDR2 FYEKMQ (reference sequence). V trimming: 5 bases; J trimming: 2 bases; junction bases outside the gene matches: 6. The CDR3 has 15 residues.

The chain combines TRBV6-6 with TRBJ1-2, with D possibly matching TRBD1 (5 bases). The CDR3 length is 13 residues. CDR1 is MNHNY, CDR2 SVGAGI, per germline (reference sequence). The V end lost 7 bases, the J end lost 4 bases, and 13 bases lay between the germline ends. The CDR3 DNA reads TGTGCCAGCACCCCGACCGGGGGCTATGGCTACACCTTC. Amino acid sequence: CASTPTGGYGYTF.

This clonotype was counted between two and nine times. This rearrangement joins TRBV13 to TRBJ2-3, with TRBD1 matching over 7 bases. This CDR3 is 17 amino acids long. The germline V gene encodes CDR1 PRHDT and CDR2 FYEKMQ (reference sequence). V dropped 5 bases and J dropped 0; count of bases not matched to a gene: 11. This CDR3 is CASSPLGQSPSTDTQYF. The CDR3 DNA follows: TGTGCCAGCAGCCCCCTGGGACAGAGCCCTAGCACAGATACGCAGTATTTT.

V is TRBV18 and J is TRBJ2-1; 12 nucleotides line up with TRBD2. The trim removed 5 bases at V and 1 base at J, leaving 6 bases unmatched. CDR3 size: 17 residues. The germline V gene has CDR1 KGHSH and CDR2 LQKENI. The CDR3 sequence is CASSMTSGSYSYNEQFF. CDR3 DNA sequence: TGTGCCAGCTCAATGACTAGCGGGAGCTATTCCTACAATGAGCAGTTCTTC.

Only a few counts were recorded for this clonotype. The CDR3 DNA is TGTGCCAGCAGTTCCGACAGGGTGGGACCTAATGAGCAGTTCTTC. Amino acid sequence: CASSSDRVGPNEQFF. The chain uses TRBV6-5 and TRBJ2-1, with 7 bases aligning to TRBD1. J lost 7 bases, V lost 4 bases, and 10 bases had no gene match. The germline gives CDR1 MNHEY, CDR2 SVGAGI. This CDR3 region has 15 residues.

The chain carries TRBV7-2 and TRBJ1-2, with D possibly TRBD1 on 6 matching bases. V lost 1 base to trimming and J lost 5 bases, with 11 bases between them. CDR1 and CDR2 from the germline V gene are SGHTA and FQGNSA. This CDR3 has 14 amino acids. DNA of the CDR3: TGTGCCAGCAGCTTAGTTTCAGGGGAGTATGGCTACACCTTC. Amino acids: CASSLVSGEYGYTF.

For this clonotype: At one end, the junction sequence differs from germline, possibly due to a read error. V is TRBV4-1 and J is TRBJ2-7, with D unclear. TRBJ2-5 matches the DNA end more closely, so the J call is doubtful. The CDR3 is 13 amino acids. Germline lookup yields CDR1 MGHRA and CDR2 YSYEKL. The CDR3 reads CVSSQVLQETQYF. DNA for the CDR3: TGCGTCAGCAGCCAAGTGCTGCAAGAGACCCAGTACTTC.

Comment on this clonotype: A read error may account for a junction end that differs from germline. This chain links TRBV4-2 with TRBJ2-3, with 8 nucleotides matching TRBD2. The CDR3 has 15 amino acids. Germline lookup yields CDR1 LGHNA and CDR2 YNFKEQ. The CDR3 protein is CTSNSATSAGDTQYF. DNA of the CDR3: TGTACCAGCAATTCAGCGACTAGCGCCGGGGATACGCAGTATTTT.

This clonotype was seen only a few times. V is TRBV12-3 or TRBV12-4 and J is TRBJ2-1; no clear D. V lost 7 bases and J lost 0, with 16 bases in between. CDR3 size: 16 residues. DNA of the CDR3: TGTGCCAGCACCCCCCGGACGGAGAGCTCCTACAATGAGCAGTTCTTC. It codes for CASTPRTESSYNEQFF.

V usage is TRBV20-1 and J usage is TRBJ2-6, with D unclear. CDR3 length: 17 amino acids. Trimming cost V 0 bases and J 0 bases, with 12 bases left between them. Germline CDR1 is DFQATT and CDR2 is SNEGSKA (reference sequence). This CDR3 is CSARDEIRSSGANVLTF. The CDR3 coding sequence is TGCAGTGCTAGAGACGAAATAAGGAGCTCTGGGGCCAACGTCCTGACTTTC.

The CDR3: CSARRLAGSYNEQFF. CDR3 bases: TGCAGTGCTCGGCGTCTAGCGGGCTCCTACAATGAGCAGTTCTTC. V is TRBV20-1 and J is TRBJ2-1; TRBD2 matches 8 bases. The CDR3 length is 15 residues. Germline V gives CDR1 DFQATT, CDR2 SNEGSKA (reference sequence). V shed 5 bases and J 0 bases; nucleotides not matched to a gene: 6.

This clonotype turned up a few times. The rearrangement links TRBV5-6 to TRBJ2-1; TRBD1 matches 12 bases. Germline values: CDR1 SGHDT, CDR2 YYEEEE. The CDR3 runs 15 residues. The J segment lost 9 bases and the V segment lost 2 bases, leaving 6 bases of the junction unmatched. The CDR3 loop reads CASSFWDRGLGEQFF. Here the CDR3 DNA reads TGTGCCAGCAGCTTTTGGGACAGGGGGCTCGGTGAGCAGTTCTTC.

The rearrangement joins TRBV20-1 to TRBJ1-4; D may be TRBD1 (6 bases). The V end lost 5 bases, the J end lost 8 bases, and 9 bases lay between the germline ends. Germline V gene lookup returns CDR1 DFQATT and CDR2 SNEGSKA (reference sequence). This CDR3 has 11 residues. The CDR3: CSAVTGEKLFF. As DNA, the CDR3 is TGCAGTGCTGTGACAGGAGAAAAACTGTTTTTT.

J is TRBJ2-1 and V is TRBV4-3; the match to TRBD2 covers 9 bases. The trim removed 0 bases at V and 6 bases at J, leaving 6 bases unmatched. The CDR3 consists of 16 residues. Germline V gene data show CDR1 as LGHNA and CDR2 as YSLEER. CDR3 bases: TGCGCCAGCAGCCAAGAGATAGCGGGGGTCGTCAATGAGCAGTTCTTC. Translating it yields CASSQEIAGVVNEQFF.

J is TRBJ1-1 and V is TRBV27, with D unclear. CDR1 is MNHEY, CDR2 SMNVEV, per germline (reference sequence). V was shortened by 5 bases and J by 4 bases, with 14 bases between the two germline ends. The length of the CDR3 is 14 residues. This CDR3 reads CASSIVPESTEAFF. Here the CDR3 DNA reads TGTGCCAGCAGTATCGTCCCGGAATCCACTGAAGCTTTCTTT.

This clonotype was picked up a small number of times. The chain combines TRBV6-6 with TRBJ1-2; 12 bases align to TRBD1. The CDR3 covers 14 residues. Germline CDR1 is MNHNY and CDR2 is SVGAGI (reference sequence). Germline trimming cut 2 bases from V and 8 bases from J; bases unmatched to any gene: 3. The CDR3 is CASSYQGQGAGYTF. In DNA, the CDR3 is TGTGCCAGCAGTTACCAGGGACAGGGGGCCGGCTACACCTTC.

The chain is built from TRBV7-2 and TRBJ2-4, with TRBD2 as a possible D gene (6 bases). Germline V gives CDR1 SGHTA, CDR2 FQGNSA. This CDR3 comprises 16 residues. Trimming shortened V by 3 bases and J by 2 bases, and 14 bases separated the two germline ends. CDR3 in amino acids: CASSFGRESSKNIQYF. The DNA for the CDR3 is TGTGCCAGCAGCTTCGGACGGGAGTCATCCAAAAACATTCAGTACTTC.

Concerning this clonotype: Relative to the germline gene, one junction end is altered; a read error may explain this. The gene calls are TRBV6-1 and TRBJ2-1, with 9 bases identical to TRBD2. In germline, CDR1 is MNHNS, CDR2 SASEGT. CDR3 length: 15 residues. The CDR3 protein is CASREAGGTYNEQFF. The CDR3 nucleotides are TGTGCCAGCAGGGAAGCGGGGGGCACCTACAATGAGCAGTTCTTC.

This clonotype appeared a few times. V gene TRBV15 combines with J gene TRBJ2-1, with D unclear. Germline CDR1 LNHNV, CDR2 YYDKDF (reference sequence). This CDR3 is 12 amino acids long. Trimming removed 8 bases at V and 8 bases at J, with 13 bases between. The chain's CDR3 is CATGRVLDEQFF. The CDR3 nucleotides are TGTGCCACCGGACGGGTGTTGGATGAGCAGTTCTTC.

This clonotype was recorded a few times. This chain connects TRBV4-3 to TRBJ2-3; D remains unclear. The germline gives CDR1 LGHNA, CDR2 YSLEER. The CDR3 totals 14 residues. The V and J ends lost 1 base and 3 bases respectively, with 8 bases between them. The CDR3 sequence is CASSQGISTDTQYF. In DNA, the CDR3 is TGCGCCAGCAGCCAAGGGATTTCGACAGATACGCAGTATTTT.

The J gene is TRBJ1-3, the V gene TRBV19; D gene ambiguous. CDR1 is LNHDA and CDR2 is SQIVND in the germline V gene (reference sequence). The CDR3 totals 15 residues. V lost 7 bases, J lost 0 bases, and 13 bases lay in between. The CDR3 bases are TGTGCCAGTACATCGGACCGGTTCTCTGGAAACACCATATATTTT. Translated: CASTSDRFSGNTIYF.

Details on this clonotype: This may stem from a read error, because a much larger clone lies one nucleotide away. The J gene is TRBJ2-6, the V gene TRBV4-1, with 10 nucleotides matching TRBD1. The germline gives CDR1 MGHRA, CDR2 YSYEKL. The CDR3 has 16 amino acids. The CDR3 sequence: CASSQESGTGANALTF. In DNA, the CDR3 is TGCGCCAGCAGCCAAGAGTCCGGGACAGGGGCCAACGCCCTGACTTTC.

This clonotype came up a few times. DNA of the CDR3: TGTGCCAGCAATATAGCCACGGCAACAGATACGCAGTATTTT. Protein product: CASNIATATDTQYF. The chain links TRBV6-6 to TRBJ2-3; no reliable D call. There are 14 residues in the CDR3. With 7 bases removed from V and 3 bases from J, the gap between germline ends came to 14 bases. Germline V gene lookup returns CDR1 MNHNY and CDR2 SVGAGI (reference sequence).

This clonotype was seen only a few times. A read error may produce the germline difference seen at one junction end. This chain joins TRBV5-1 and TRBJ2-3; TRBD1 is a possible D gene (5 bases). Germline V gene lookup returns CDR1 SGHRS and CDR2 YFSETQ. CDR3 length: 14 amino acids. The CDR3 DNA follows: TGCGCCACCAGCAGGGCAGATCCCACAGATACGCAGTATTTT. It is translated as CATSRADPTDTQYF.

This clonotype was counted only a few times. V usage is TRBV6-1 and J usage is TRBJ1-5, with a weak D call TRBD1 (6 bases). CDR3 size: 20 residues. The germline V gene has CDR1 MNHNS and CDR2 SASEGT. Trimming cost V 5 bases and J 7 bases, with 33 bases left between them. The CDR3 DNA is TGTGCCAGCAGTAGTGGGCACAGGGCGCCCGGTGCGATGGGGAGGCAGCCCCAGCATTTT. It specifies CASSSGHRAPGAMGRQPQHF.

The V gene is TRBV10-3, the J gene TRBJ1-6, with D possibly TRBD1 on 5 matching bases. The CDR3 consists of 13 residues. Germline assignment: CDR1 ENHRY and CDR2 SYGVKD. The V end lost 8 bases, the J end lost 5 bases, and 10 bases lay between the germline ends. The CDR3 DNA reads TGTGCCATCGCCCGGGACCATAATTCACCCCTCCACTTT. This encodes CAIARDHNSPLHF.